The TCR beta chain under discussion was sequenced for a study of OX40 agonist ivuxolimab in advanced cancers. At the level of the study: Eligibility admitted prior anti-PD-1, anti-PD-L1 or anti-CTLA-4 therapy; around 41% had some.

Libraries were prepared by immunoSEQ multiplex PCR; TCRdb keeps only in-frame clonotypes and omits some of them. The data show over 55,000 clones, with 65% to 85% seen just once and nearly 0.8% held by the top ten. The source material was CD4+ or CD8+ T cells sorted from blood, sampled in a trial of the OX40 agonist ivuxolimab. The TCR comes from an adult with an advanced solid tumor such as melanoma, head and neck, liver or kidney cancer.

The CDR3: CASSFSGSGGETQYF. The CDR3 coding sequence is TGTGCCAGCAGCTTTAGCGGGAGTGGGGGAGAGACCCAGTACTTC. The chain has TRBV7-3 and TRBJ2-5; 9 nucleotides line up with TRBD2. Unmatched junction bases numbered 6, after V lost 3 bases and J lost 4 bases. CDR3 size: 15 residues. CDR1 and CDR2 (germline): SGHTA, FQGTGA.